A single sample is the source of the 20 T cell receptor beta chains below, sequenced in a study of cytomegalovirus exposure and HLA in healthy donors. The PCR contained 60 Vbeta and 13 Jbeta primers. Produced via immunoSEQ multiplex PCR; TCRdb's table is partial and in-frame only. Among some 150,000 clones listed, around 79% were seen once. What was sequenced was PBMCs. The receptors shown here come from a man aged 45-60 years in good health and CMV-seropositive.

V gene TRBV9 combines with J gene TRBJ2-5; D might be TRBD1 (6 bases). There are 16 residues in the CDR3. The ends were cut back, 1 base at V and 4 bases at J, with 17 bases in the middle. Germline values: CDR1 SGDLS, CDR2 YYNGEE. The CDR3 protein is CASSVMGLQGGETQYF. DNA for the CDR3: TGTGCCAGCAGCGTAATGGGGCTACAAGGGGGAGAGACCCAGTACTTC.

The J gene is TRBJ2-1, the V gene TRBV11-2; 8 bases align to TRBD2. This CDR3 comprises 16 residues. V lost 4 bases to trimming and J lost 4 bases; unmatched junction nucleotides: 9. CDR1 and CDR2 from the germline V gene are SGHAT and FQNNGV. The CDR3 sequence: CASSSSTSENYNEQFF. The DNA of the CDR3 is TGTGCCAGCAGCTCGTCGACTAGCGAGAATTACAATGAGCAGTTCTTC.

The V call is TRBV28, the J call TRBJ2-3, with D maybe TRBD1 (6 bases). The V gene lost 2 bases and the J gene lost 3 bases, with 15 bases spanning the gap. The length of the CDR3 is 16 residues. Germline V gene sequence: CDR1 MDHEN, CDR2 SYDVKM. CDR3 DNA sequence: TGTGCCAGCAGTTTACAGATAGGGGGTGGTACAGATACGCAGTATTTT. It yields the protein CASSLQIGGGTDTQYF.

This rearrangement joins TRBV19 to TRBJ1-2, with 7 bases that match TRBD1. The length of the CDR3 is 17 residues. Germline trimming cut 5 bases from V and 7 bases from J; bases unmatched to any gene: 19. Germline V CDR1 and CDR2: LNHDA, SQIVND (reference sequence). CDR3 nucleotides: TGTGCCAGTAGTGTATCAACCGCGGAGGGGGCGATTTTTGGCTACACCTTC. Translated, it gives CASSVSTAEGAIFGYTF.

The genes are TRBV4-1 and TRBJ2-2; possible D gene TRBD2, 5 bases. The CDR3 runs 15 residues. The germline V and J ends were trimmed by 1 base and 5 bases, with 11 bases remaining between them. Germline lookup yields CDR1 MGHRA and CDR2 YSYEKL. The CDR3: CASSQAPGSTGELFF. The CDR3 nucleotides are TGCGCCAGCAGCCAAGCGCCGGGAAGTACCGGGGAGCTGTTTTTT.

The chain joins TRBV18 to TRBJ1-1; weak D call: TRBD1 (6 bases). With 0 bases removed from V and 0 bases from J, the gap between germline ends came to 14 bases. Germline V lookup: CDR1 KGHSH, CDR2 LQKENI. This CDR3 contains 17 residues. The CDR3 is CASSPPGQTVMNTEAFF. For the CDR3, the DNA is TGTGCCAGCTCACCACCAGGACAGACTGTCATGAACACTGAAGCTTTCTTT.

The chain recombines TRBV27 with TRBJ1-2; 7 nucleotides line up with TRBD1. The CDR3 has 13 residues. CDR1 MNHEY and CDR2 SMNVEV come from the germline V gene (reference sequence). After removal of 5 bases from V and 4 bases from J, the junction contained 4 bases not matched to a gene. CDR3 in DNA: TGTGCCAGCAGTCCCCAGGGGGGCTATGGCTACACCTTC. It encodes CASSPQGGYGYTF.

J is TRBJ1-2 and V is TRBV2, with a weak D call TRBD1 (5 bases). With 2 bases removed from V and 4 bases from J, the gap between germline ends came to 17 bases. Germline lookup yields CDR1 SNHLY and CDR2 FYNNEI. The CDR3 contains 16 residues. This CDR3 is CASSELSRAPTYGYTF. The DNA for the CDR3 is TGTGCCAGCAGTGAACTTTCCAGGGCCCCGACCTATGGCTACACCTTC.

This clone was counted a few times. V usage is TRBV19 and J usage is TRBJ1-3, with D uncertain. The germline gives CDR1 LNHDA, CDR2 SQIVND (reference sequence). The CDR3 length is 13 residues. Trimming stripped 2 bases from V and 4 bases from J, with 6 bases between. The CDR3 coding sequence is TGTGCCAGTAGTATATCCCCGGGAAACACCATATATTTT. Amino acids: CASSISPGNTIYF.

The chain carries TRBV4-1 and TRBJ2-7; 7 bases match TRBD1. The junction had 4 bases not matched to a gene; V was cut back by 2 bases and J by 6 bases. Germline V gene sequence: CDR1 MGHRA, CDR2 YSYEKL. The length of the CDR3 is 13 residues. For the CDR3, the DNA is TGCGCCAGCAGCCAAAAACAGGGGCCCGAGCAGTACTTC. It specifies CASSQKQGPEQYF.

The chain uses TRBV13 and TRBJ2-5, with unresolved D. The ends were cut back, 5 bases at V and 3 bases at J, with 10 bases in the middle. CDR1 is PRHDT, CDR2 FYEKMQ, per germline (reference sequence). The CDR3 extends over 13 amino acids. CDR3 in amino acids: CASSAEAKETQYF. The CDR3 DNA reads as TGTGCCAGCAGCGCCGAGGCCAAAGAGACCCAGTACTTC.

This clone was seen only once. The chain links TRBV28 to TRBJ1-3; D unclear. Germline V gene data show CDR1 as MDHEN and CDR2 as SYDVKM. The CDR3 is 15 residues long. V lost 6 bases, J lost 0 bases, and 12 bases lay in between. CDR3 nucleotides: TGTGCCAGCAGGGCGGGGAAAAACTCTGGAAACACCATATATTTT. Translated: CASRAGKNSGNTIYF. The full variable domain, in which reference TRBV28 and TRBJ1-3 provide the parts outside the CDR3, is DVKVTQSSRYLVKRTGEKVFLECVQDMDHENMFWYRQDPGLGLRLIYFSYDVKMKEKGDIPEGYSVSREKKERFSLILESASTNQTSMYLCASRAGKNSGNTIYFGEGSWLTVV.

The gene calls are TRBV7-9 and TRBJ2-7, with TRBD2 matching over 7 bases. The J segment lost 0 bases and the V segment lost 3 bases, leaving 8 bases of the junction unmatched. Per the germline V gene, CDR1 is SEHNR and CDR2 is FQNEAQ (reference sequence). This CDR3 is 16 amino acids long. In nucleotides, the CDR3 is TGTGCCAGCAGCTTTTATAGCGGGCAGAACTCCTACGAGCAGTACTTC. Protein: CASSFYSGQNSYEQYF.

CDR3 sequence: CASSLGVNRDVQETQYF. The CDR3 DNA reads as TGCGCCAGCAGCTTGGGGGTGAACAGGGACGTACAAGAGACCCAGTACTTC. The chain joins TRBV5-1 to TRBJ2-5; D is perhaps TRBD1 (6 bases). Germline V CDR1 and CDR2: SGHRS, YFSETQ. The V end was cut by 0 bases, the J end by 2 bases, with 17 bases between. This CDR3 comprises 17 residues. Full variable domain (remainder filled in from reference TRBV5-1 and TRBJ2-5): KAGVTQTPRYLIKTRGQQVTLSCSPISGHRSVSWYQQTPGQGLQFLFEYFSETQRNKGNFPGRFSGRQFSNSRSEMNVSTLELGDSALYLCASSLGVNRDVQETQYFGPGTRLLVL.

The genes are TRBV5-5 and TRBJ2-2, with a weak D call TRBD1 (7 bases). With 2 bases removed from V and 6 bases from J, the gap between germline ends came to 14 bases. The CDR3 is 15 residues long. Germline values: CDR1 SGHKS, CDR2 YYEKEE (reference sequence). The CDR3 region is CASSLLDREAGELFF. The CDR3 nucleotides are TGTGCCAGCAGCTTACTAGACAGGGAGGCCGGGGAGCTGTTTTTT. The full variable domain, its missing parts supplied by reference TRBV5-5 and TRBJ2-2, is DAGVTQSPTHLIKTRGQQVTLRCSPISGHKSVSWYQQVLGQGPQFIFQYYEKEERGRGNFPDRFSARQFPNYSSELNVNALLLGDSALYLCASSLLDREAGELFFGEGSRLTVL.

The J gene is TRBJ2-7, the V gene TRBV5-1, with D possibly matching TRBD2 (6 bases). Deletions cut 5 bases from V and 1 base from J, with 13 bases between. There are 14 residues in the CDR3. Germline CDR1 and CDR2: SGHRS and YFSETQ. CDR3 DNA sequence: TGCGCCAGCAGGGTTAGCGGAGATTCCTACGAGCAGTACTTC. Amino acid sequence: CASRVSGDSYEQYF.

Worth noting for this clone: A read error may account for a junction end that differs from germline. V is TRBV27 and J is TRBJ2-3; TRBD2 might be the D (5 bases). The germline CDR1 and CDR2 sequences are MNHEY and SMNVEV (reference sequence). The CDR3 has 15 residues. The CDR3 is CASSLSGIRTDTQYF. CDR3 in DNA: TGTGCCAGCAGTCTATCCGGGATTCGCACAGATACGCAGTATTTT.

This clone has only a few counts. V and J are TRBV28 and TRBJ2-5; D call uncertain. The last part of the DNA fits TRBJ2-7 better; the J call may be wrong. The CDR3 loop spans 13 amino acids. CDR1 MDHEN and CDR2 SYDVKM come from the germline V gene. For the CDR3, the DNA is TGTGCCAGCAGTGGGCTGGTAACCTACGAGCAGTACTTC. Amino acids: CASSGLVTYEQYF.

Note on this clone: Other DNA variants within this sample encode the same CDR3. The J gene is TRBJ2-1, the V gene TRBV5-1, with 11 bases that match TRBD1. The germline V gene has CDR1 SGHRS and CDR2 YFSETQ. This CDR3 is 14 amino acids long. Trimming took 3 bases from V and 6 from J; bases not matched to a gene: 2. CDR3: CASSSGQGANEQFF. For the CDR3, the DNA is TGCGCCAGCAGCTCAGGACAGGGGGCCAATGAGCAGTTCTTC.

With regard to this clone: The junction departs from the called germline gene at one end, perhaps through a read error. The J gene is TRBJ1-2, the V gene TRBV10-3; unclear D gene. There are 16 residues in the CDR3. Germline assignment: CDR1 ENHRY and CDR2 SYGVKD. The CDR3 region is CASSYSKAVGSYGYTF. CDR3 sequence (DNA): TGTGCCAGCAGTTACTCGAAGGCAGTCGGGAGCTATGGCTACACCTTC.